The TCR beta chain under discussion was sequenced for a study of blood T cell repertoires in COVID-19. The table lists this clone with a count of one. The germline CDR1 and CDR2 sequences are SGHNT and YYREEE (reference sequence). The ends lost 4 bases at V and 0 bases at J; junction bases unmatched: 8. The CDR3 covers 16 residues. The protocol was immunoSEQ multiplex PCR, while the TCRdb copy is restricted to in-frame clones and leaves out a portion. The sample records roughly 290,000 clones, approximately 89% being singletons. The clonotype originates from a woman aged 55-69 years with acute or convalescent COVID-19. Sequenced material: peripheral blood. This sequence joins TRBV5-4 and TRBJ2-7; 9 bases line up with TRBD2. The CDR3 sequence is CASSLAISGGSYEQYF. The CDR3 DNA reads TGTGCCAGCAGCCTTGCGATTAGCGGGGGCTCCTACGAGCAGTACTTC.